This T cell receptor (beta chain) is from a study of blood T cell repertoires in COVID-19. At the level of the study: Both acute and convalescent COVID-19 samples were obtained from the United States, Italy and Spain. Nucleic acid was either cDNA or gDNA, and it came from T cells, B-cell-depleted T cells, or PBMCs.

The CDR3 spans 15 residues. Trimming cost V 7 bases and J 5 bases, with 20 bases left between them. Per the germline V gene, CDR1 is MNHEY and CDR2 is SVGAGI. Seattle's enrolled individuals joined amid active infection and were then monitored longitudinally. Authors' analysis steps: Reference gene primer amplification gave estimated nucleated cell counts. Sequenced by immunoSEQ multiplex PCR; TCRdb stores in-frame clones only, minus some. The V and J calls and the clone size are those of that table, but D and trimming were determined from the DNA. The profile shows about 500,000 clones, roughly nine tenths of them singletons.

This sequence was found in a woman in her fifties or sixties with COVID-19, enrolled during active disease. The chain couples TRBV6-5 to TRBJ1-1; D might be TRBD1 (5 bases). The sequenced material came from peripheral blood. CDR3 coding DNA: TGTGCCAGCACTAAATCAACAGGTTCGAGAACTGAAGCTTTCTTT. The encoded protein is CASTKSTGSRTEAFF.